This T cell receptor beta chain emerged from a study of coeliac disease. Whole-study findings and limits: Control samples showed higher TRB and TRG clonality than intraepithelial and lamina propria samples in active celiac disease. Published gliadin-specific TRB sequences appeared in 9 of 18 coeliac samples, 1 of 6 controls.

Profiled with immunoSEQ multiplex PCR; TCRdb holds only in-frame clones, not every one. Of about 4,900 clones listed, roughly three quarters are singletons. Cells were frozen in aliquots of roughly 470,000, and one aliquot per fraction was sequenced. With regard to this clone: Its cognate antigen is unknown.

The specimen was lymphocytes from the gut lamina propria. The sequence derives from a woman in her thirties or forties.

CDR3 residues: CASKPPTGSKETQYF. For the CDR3, the DNA is TGTGCCAGCAAGCCCCCGACAGGGAGTAAAGAGACCCAGTACTTC. V gene TRBV6-6 combines with J gene TRBJ2-5; TRBD1 matches 7 bases. Germline assignment: CDR1 MNHNY and CDR2 SVGAGI (reference sequence). J was trimmed by 3 bases and V by 7 bases; bases with no gene match: 11. The CDR3 extends over 15 amino acids.